A selection of T cell receptor beta chains follows, all from one sample in a study of graft-versus-host responses after intestinal transplantation. No antigen has been assigned to these receptors. TCRdb's copy holds only in-frame clones and misses some; the assay was immunoSEQ multiplex PCR. The sample consists of roughly 81,000 clones, roughly 80% of them appearing once. Here the sequenced sample was unstimulated CD4+ T cells sorted from spleen or lymph node cells, taken before intestinal transplant. The receptor set was obtained from a human donor who received an intestinal transplant. Each CDR3 is given with its conserved first and last residue.

v_call: TRBV2
cdr3_aa: CASSVGGQETQYF

v_call: TRBV5-3
cdr3_aa: CARSLQLVSGRQETQYF

v_call: TRBV2
cdr3_aa: CASMDSGGSYNEQFF

v_call: TRBV30
cdr3_aa: CAWRPSRGLYSGNTIYF

v_call: TRBV15
cdr3_aa: CATSPSPGQETQYF

v_call: TRBV28
cdr3_aa: CASSLGLYEQYF

v_call: TRBV2
cdr3_aa: CASRLAFEQFF

v_call: TRBV23-1
cdr3_aa: CASSPNRPGDTQYF

v_call: TRBV5-1
cdr3_aa: CASSLEGGQTQETQYF

v_call: TRBV19
cdr3_aa: CASSTTGGWYEQYF

v_call: TRBV28
cdr3_aa: CASSSPGQGAPGSPLHF

v_call: TRBV28
cdr3_aa: CASSPDWAGELFF

v_call: TRBV2
cdr3_aa: CASSLRVGELFF

v_call: TRBV5-1
cdr3_aa: CASSSGGLFGNTIYF

v_call: TRBV14
cdr3_aa: CASSQEQGNTEAFF

v_call: TRBV6-5
cdr3_aa: CASSRQASYGYTF

v_call: TRBV6-1
cdr3_aa: CASRKGARETQYF

v_call: TRBV5-1
cdr3_aa: CASSFYTGVGETQYF

v_call: TRBV4-1
cdr3_aa: CASSQVASGHYEQYF

v_call: TRBV27
cdr3_aa: CASSPPGAYEQYF

v_call: TRBV4-2
cdr3_aa: CASSQDSRGKGNTEAFF

v_call: TRBV5-1
cdr3_aa: CASSLSASGSGEQFF

v_call: TRBV10-3
cdr3_aa: CAISDQGTQEQYF

v_call: TRBV6-6
cdr3_aa: CASRVPGGPFEQYF

v_call: TRBV6-1
cdr3_aa: CAGSWAVAHEQYF

v_call: TRBV5-1
cdr3_aa: CASSVSQGGREKLFF

v_call: TRBV5-1
cdr3_aa: CASSTGTSGLQYTQYF

v_call: TRBV9
cdr3_aa: CASSVYPGQSSYNEQFF

v_call: TRBV19
cdr3_aa: CASSSGQGATDTQYF

v_call: TRBV27
cdr3_aa: CASSLKQDYEQYF

v_call: TRBV2
cdr3_aa: CASNRKTGTGSAGYTF

v_call: TRBV28
cdr3_aa: CASSPSTGTYGYTF

v_call: TRBV11-3
cdr3_aa: CASSLGQGGQETQYF

v_call: TRBV5-5
cdr3_aa: CASSYHRGTEAFF

v_call: TRBV6-5
cdr3_aa: CASRVQGKYGYTF

v_call: TRBV18
cdr3_aa: CASSPDAGSGNTIYF

v_call: TRBV11-1
cdr3_aa: CASRTGLDQFF

v_call: TRBV7-9
cdr3_aa: CASSGTDRAANTEAFF

v_call: TRBV5-1
cdr3_aa: CASSLSPLTSTDTQYF

v_call: TRBV7-8
cdr3_aa: CASSPLAGGEGEQYF

v_call: TRBV9
cdr3_aa: CASSVSSGVEGQGRMFF

v_call: TRBV5-1
cdr3_aa: CASSSTDTGTMYGYTF

v_call: TRBV6-5
cdr3_aa: CASSYSQGAGNTIYF

v_call: TRBV20-1
cdr3_aa: CSARTTVQYF

v_call: TRBV28
cdr3_aa: CASSSSLAGARETQYF

v_call: TRBV2
cdr3_aa: CASALSYGYTF

v_call: TRBV28
cdr3_aa: CASSPPQGAKTQYF

v_call: TRBV5-1
cdr3_aa: CASSSPELAGSETQYF

v_call: TRBV6-6
cdr3_aa: CASSVGGYEQYF

v_call: TRBV10-3
cdr3_aa: CAISEGSTSGVGETQYF

v_call: TRBV7-9
cdr3_aa: CASSLMTGGTEAFF

v_call: TRBV18
cdr3_aa: CASSPIADTQYF

v_call: TRBV4-1
cdr3_aa: CASSQIRQGAYGYTF